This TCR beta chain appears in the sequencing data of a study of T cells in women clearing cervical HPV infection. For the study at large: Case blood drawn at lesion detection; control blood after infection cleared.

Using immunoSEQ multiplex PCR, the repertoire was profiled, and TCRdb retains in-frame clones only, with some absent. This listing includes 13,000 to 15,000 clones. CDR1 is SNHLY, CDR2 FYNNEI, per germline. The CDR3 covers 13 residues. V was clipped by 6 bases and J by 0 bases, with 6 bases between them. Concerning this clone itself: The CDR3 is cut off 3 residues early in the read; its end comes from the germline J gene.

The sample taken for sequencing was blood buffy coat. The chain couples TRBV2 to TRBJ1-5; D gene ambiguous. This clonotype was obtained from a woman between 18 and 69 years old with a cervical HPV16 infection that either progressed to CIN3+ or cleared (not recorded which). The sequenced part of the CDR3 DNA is TGTGCCAGCAGCGTAAATAGCAATCAGCCC. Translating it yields CASSVNSNQP. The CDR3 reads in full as CASSVNSNQPQHF. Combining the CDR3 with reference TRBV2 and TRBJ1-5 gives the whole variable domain EPEVTQTPSHQVTQMGQEVILRCVPISNHLYFYWYRQILGQKVEFLVSFYNNEISEKSEIFDDQFSVERPDGSNFTLKIRSTKLEDSAMYFCASSVNSNQPQHFGDGTRLSIL.